This entry describes one T cell receptor beta chain. No antigen is known for it. Mixed chimerism was transient after nonmyeloablative marrow transplants from related graft donors. Repertoires were generated with immunoSEQ multiplex PCR, while TCRdb's copy carries only in-frame clones and drops some. The sample holds around 86,000 clones, about 91% seen once. This sample stems from a study of Tregs in tolerant kidney transplant recipients. Trimming cost V 5 bases and J 3 bases, with 10 bases left between them. The germline CDR1 and CDR2 sequences are SEHNR and FQNEAQ (reference sequence). This CDR3 has 13 amino acids. General study findings and limits: For some patients, primers changed over time, blocking nucleotide-level comparison. Findings come from small patient numbers and require larger validation.

The input for sequencing was CD4+ T cells from blood (PBMCs), taken 24 months after the transplant. The TCR originated in a human patient who received a combined kidney and bone marrow transplant. The T cells may come from the graft donor. The chain links TRBV7-9 to TRBJ1-1, with D perhaps matching TRBD1 (5 bases). CDR3 amino acids: CASSPDSYTEAFF. CDR3 DNA sequence: TGTGCCAGCAGCCCTGACAGCTACACTGAAGCTTTCTTT.